This section outlines one T cell receptor (beta chain) sequence together with its context. Antigen: not known. This record belongs to a study of T cells after yellow fever vaccination. Whole-study results and caveats: Clones that expanded after primary vaccination mostly reappeared after the booster (96% CD4, approximately 85% CD8). CD4 and CD8 compartments shared a small share of clonotypes, likely from convergent recombination. Bulk-population clonotypes that are abundant could appear as contaminants in FACS-sorted repertoires.

TCRdb redid the calling of the 5' RACE reads with MiXCR, one entry per CDR3 protein. The sample shows about 430,000 distinct CDR3 sequences, around a sixth of them seen only once. Germline values: CDR1 SGHTA, CDR2 FQGNSA. V was trimmed by 4 bases and J by 8 bases, leaving 14 bases between them. This CDR3 contains 13 residues. The clonotype was recovered from a man between 18 and 29 years old who received the YFV17D yellow fever vaccine. This sample comprised PBMCs, obtained before the yellow fever booster vaccination. The rearrangement links TRBV7-2 to TRBJ1-2, with a possible D match to TRBD1 (6 bases). Written as DNA, the CDR3 is TGTGCCAGCAGCTCCCCGGGGGCGTTAGGCTACACCTTC. Its protein product is CASSSPGALGYTF.